In its sample, the clone carrying this T cell receptor beta chain was seen a few times. What it binds is not known. V dropped 3 bases and J dropped 0 bases, with 12 bases sitting between them. Germline-derived CDR1 and CDR2 are WSHSY and SAAADI. The CDR3 contains 16 residues. PCR was performed using 60 Vbeta and 13 Jbeta primers. TCRdb keeps only in-frame clones here, not all; method: immunoSEQ multiplex PCR. Counted here are 140,000 or so clones, approximately 74% occurring once; the ten biggest clones make up 4.3%. These data originate in a study of cytomegalovirus exposure and HLA in healthy donors. Background on the study: Samples from HLA-typed donors yielded about 85 million unique TCRs in an early data release.

Overall study findings and caveats: The study recorded 164 TCR beta chains that were cytomegalovirus-associated.

At collection, donors were nominally healthy, but unrecorded immune exposures were probable. The receptor was isolated from a man between 18 and 29 years old in good health and CMV-seropositive. The specimen sequenced was PBMCs. The V and J genes are TRBV10-2 and TRBJ2-1, with D possibly matching TRBD1 (5 bases). CDR3 amino acids: CASSEFLQGSYNEQFF. Written as DNA, the CDR3 is TGCGCCAGCAGTGAATTTCTCCAGGGCTCCTACAATGAGCAGTTCTTC.